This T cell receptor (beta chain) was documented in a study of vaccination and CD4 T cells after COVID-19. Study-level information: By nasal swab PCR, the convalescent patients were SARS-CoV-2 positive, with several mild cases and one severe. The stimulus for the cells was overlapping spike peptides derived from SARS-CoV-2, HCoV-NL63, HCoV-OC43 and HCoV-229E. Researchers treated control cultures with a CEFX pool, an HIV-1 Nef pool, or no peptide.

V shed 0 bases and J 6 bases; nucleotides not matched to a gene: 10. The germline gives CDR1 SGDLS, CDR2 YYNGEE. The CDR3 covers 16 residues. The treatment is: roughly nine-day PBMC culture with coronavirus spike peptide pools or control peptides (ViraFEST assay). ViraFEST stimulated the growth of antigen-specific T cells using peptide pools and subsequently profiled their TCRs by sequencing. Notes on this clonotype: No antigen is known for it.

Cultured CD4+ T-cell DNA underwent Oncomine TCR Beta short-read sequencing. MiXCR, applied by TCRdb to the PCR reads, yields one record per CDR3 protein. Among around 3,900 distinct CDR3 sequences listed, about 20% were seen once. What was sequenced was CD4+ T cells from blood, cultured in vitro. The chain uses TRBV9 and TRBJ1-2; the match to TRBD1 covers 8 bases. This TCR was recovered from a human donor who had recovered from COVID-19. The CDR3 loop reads CASSVGGPGGVNGYTF. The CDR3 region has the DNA TGTGCCAGCAGCGTAGGGGGTCCAGGGGGCGTAAATGGCTACACCTTC.